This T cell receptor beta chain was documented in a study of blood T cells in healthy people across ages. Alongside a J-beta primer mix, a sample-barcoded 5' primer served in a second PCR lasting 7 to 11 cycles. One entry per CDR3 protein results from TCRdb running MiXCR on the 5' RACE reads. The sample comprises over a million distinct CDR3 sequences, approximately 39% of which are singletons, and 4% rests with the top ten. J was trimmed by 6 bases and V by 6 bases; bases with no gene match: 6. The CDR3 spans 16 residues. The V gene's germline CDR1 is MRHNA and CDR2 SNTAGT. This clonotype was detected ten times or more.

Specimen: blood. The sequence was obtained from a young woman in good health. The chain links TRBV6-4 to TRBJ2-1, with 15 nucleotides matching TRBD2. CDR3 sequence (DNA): TGTGCCAGCAGCGCTGGGACTAGCGGGAGGCCCAATGAGCAGTTCTTC. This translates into CASSAGTSGRPNEQFF.